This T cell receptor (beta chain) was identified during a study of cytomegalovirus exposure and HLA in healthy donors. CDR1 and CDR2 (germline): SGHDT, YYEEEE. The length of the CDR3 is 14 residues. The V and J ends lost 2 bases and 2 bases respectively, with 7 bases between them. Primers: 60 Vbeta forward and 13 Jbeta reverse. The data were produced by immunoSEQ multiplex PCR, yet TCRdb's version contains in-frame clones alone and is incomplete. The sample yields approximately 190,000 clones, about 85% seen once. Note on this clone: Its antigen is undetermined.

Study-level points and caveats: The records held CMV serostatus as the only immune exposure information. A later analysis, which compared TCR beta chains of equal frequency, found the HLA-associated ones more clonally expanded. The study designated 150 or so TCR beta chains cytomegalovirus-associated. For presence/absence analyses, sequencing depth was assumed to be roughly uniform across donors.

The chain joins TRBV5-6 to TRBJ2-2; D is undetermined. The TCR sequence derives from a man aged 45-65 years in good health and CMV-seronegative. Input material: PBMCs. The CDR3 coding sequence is TGTGCCAGCAGCTTACTTGTCAACACCGGGGAGCTGTTTTTT. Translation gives CASSLLVNTGELFF. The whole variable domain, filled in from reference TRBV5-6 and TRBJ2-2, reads DAGVTQSPTHLIKTRGQQVTLRCSPKSGHDTVSWYQQALGQGPQFIFQYYEEEERQRGNFPDRFSGHQFPNYSSELNVNALLLGDSALYLCASSLLVNTGELFFGEGSRLTVL.